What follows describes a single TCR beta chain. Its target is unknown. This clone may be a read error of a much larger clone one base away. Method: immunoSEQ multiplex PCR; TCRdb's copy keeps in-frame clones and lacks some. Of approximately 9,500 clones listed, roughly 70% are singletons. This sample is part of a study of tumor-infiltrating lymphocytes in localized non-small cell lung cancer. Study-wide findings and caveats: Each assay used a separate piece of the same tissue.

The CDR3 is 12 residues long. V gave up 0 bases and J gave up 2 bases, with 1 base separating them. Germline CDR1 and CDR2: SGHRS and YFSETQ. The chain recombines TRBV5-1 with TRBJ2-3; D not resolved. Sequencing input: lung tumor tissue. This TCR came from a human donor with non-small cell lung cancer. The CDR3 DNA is TGCGCCAGCAGCTTGGTCACAGATACGCAGTATTTT. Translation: CASSLVTDTQYF.